Listed here are 29 T cell receptor beta chains from one sample, sequenced in a study of T cells after yellow fever vaccination. Via MiXCR, TCRdb re-called the 5' RACE reads, giving one row per CDR3 protein. The sample yields about 240,000 distinct CDR3 sequences, over 3% seen once. The sequencing used PBMCs, collected 15 days after the yellow fever booster vaccination. These receptors were taken from a man aged 18-30 years who received the YFV17D yellow fever vaccine.

This clonotype has only a few counts. The chain carries TRBV9 and TRBJ2-5; possibly TRBD1 for D (6 bases). V lost 0 bases, J lost 5 bases, and 11 bases lay in between. Germline lookup yields CDR1 SGDLS and CDR2 YYNGEE. The CDR3 has 14 residues. The DNA of the CDR3 is TGTGCCAGCAGCGTAGCCAGGGGCGGGGAGACCCAGTACTTC. This gives the protein CASSVARGGETQYF. Based on the CDR3 plus reference TRBV9 and TRBJ2-5, the full variable domain is DSGVTQTPKHLITATGQRVTLRCSPRSGDLSVYWYQQSLDQGLQFLIQYYNGEERAKGNILERFSAQQFPDLHSELNLSSLELGDSALYFCASSVARGGETQYFGPGTRLLVL.

This clonotype was seen ten or more times. The gene calls are TRBV3-1 and TRBJ2-3; 8 bases map to TRBD2. CDR1 LGHDT and CDR2 YNNKEL come from the germline V gene (reference sequence). J was trimmed by 1 base and V by 1 base; bases with no gene match: 7. The CDR3 is made up of 17 amino acids. The CDR3 reads CASSQALIGGGTDTQYF. CDR3 coding DNA: TGTGCCAGCAGCCAAGCCCTTATCGGGGGGGGCACAGATACGCAGTATTTT.

This clonotype has a count of ten or more. The gene calls are TRBV20-1 and TRBJ2-3, with D perhaps assigned TRBD1 or TRBD2 (6 bases each). Germline CDR1 DFQATT, CDR2 SNEGSKA (reference sequence). The CDR3 runs 13 residues. V was pared by 7 bases and J by 3 bases, with 14 bases between. The CDR3 sequence: CSVTPGATDTQYF. In nucleotides, the CDR3 is TGCAGTGTCACGCCGGGGGCAACAGATACGCAGTATTTT.

This clonotype was found many times. The chain combines TRBV4-3 with TRBJ2-1; possible D gene TRBD2, 5 bases. The length of the CDR3 is 14 residues. The V gene's germline CDR1 is LGHNA and CDR2 YSLEER. Trimming removed 0 bases from V and 9 bases from J, with 12 bases in between. The CDR3, as DNA: TGCGCCAGCAGCCAAGAGCGGGTTCATGGTGAGCAGTTCTTC. Translation gives CASSQERVHGEQFF.

This clonotype was recorded many times. The chain recombines TRBV7-9 with TRBJ2-5, with 7 bases aligning to TRBD2. Germline CDR1 reads SEHNR; CDR2 reads FQNEAQ (reference sequence). V lost 11 bases to trimming and J lost 1 base; unmatched junction nucleotides: 10. The CDR3 sequence is 14 residues long. The CDR3, as DNA: TGTGCCCTTGCGACGGGGGGATTCCAAGAGACCCAGTACTTC. This encodes CALATGGFQETQYF.

This clonotype was seen many times. For the CDR3, the DNA is TGTGCCAGCAGCTTACACGCCCGAGTGGGGCCGAAACTGTTTTTT. It yields the protein CASSLHARVGPKLFF. The chain couples TRBV7-9 to TRBJ1-4, with D tentatively TRBD1 (5 bases). Germline-derived CDR1 and CDR2 are SEHNR and FQNEAQ (reference sequence). V gave up 2 bases and J gave up 11 bases, with 18 bases separating them. CDR3 size: 15 residues. Filled out from reference TRBV7-9 and TRBJ1-4, the complete variable domain reads DTGVSQNPRHKITKRGQNVTFRCDPISEHNRLYWYRQTLGQGPEFLTYFQNEAQLEKSRLLSDRFSAERPKGSFSTLEIQRTEQGDSAMYLCASSLHARVGPKLFFGSGTQLSVL.

This clonotype was seen many times. The chain joins TRBV27 to TRBJ2-2, with D possibly being TRBD1 (6 bases). V was clipped by 0 bases and J by 5 bases, with 13 bases between them. Germline CDR1 reads MNHEY; CDR2 reads SMNVEV (reference sequence). The CDR3 covers 16 residues. CDR3 protein: CASSLSYRVGTGELFF. Written as DNA, the CDR3 is TGTGCCAGCAGTTTATCCTACAGGGTTGGGACCGGGGAGCTGTTTTTT.

This clonotype was detected many times. The genes are TRBV7-2 and TRBJ2-5; D may be TRBD2 (6 bases). V was shortened by 3 bases and J by 7 bases, with 15 bases between the two germline ends. The CDR3 loop spans 14 amino acids. CDR1 and CDR2 from the germline V gene are SGHTA and FQGNSA. CDR3 in DNA: TGTGCCAGCAGCTTCTTTGAAGACGGGGGGACCCAGTACTTC. As protein: CASSFFEDGGTQYF. Supplemented by reference TRBV7-2 and TRBJ2-5, the full variable domain reads GAGVSQSPSNKVTEKGKDVELRCDPISGHTALYWYRQSLGQGLEFLIYFQGNSAPDKSGLPSDRFSAERTGGSVSTLTIQRTQQEDSAVYLCASSFFEDGGTQYFGPGTRLLVL.

Concerning this clonotype itself: A read error is possible here, since a much larger clone lies one base away. The rearrangement links TRBV5-1 to TRBJ2-7; a weak D match, TRBD1 (5 bases). Germline V gene lookup returns CDR1 SGHRS and CDR2 YFSETQ. The CDR3 spans 15 residues. Deletions cut 0 bases from V and 6 bases from J, with 16 bases between. For the CDR3, the DNA is TGCGCCAGCAGCTTGGGTGTCAGGGTTGGGTGCGAGCAGTACGTC. Its protein product is CASSLGVRVGCEQYV.

This clonotype was recorded at least ten times. The chain has TRBV6-5 and TRBJ1-5; TRBD1 matches at 10 bases. Germline V gives CDR1 MNHEY, CDR2 SVGAGI. V shed 4 bases and J 6 bases; nucleotides not matched to a gene: 6. The CDR3 has 15 residues. This CDR3 reads CASSLTGTGVQPQHF. The CDR3 DNA sequence: TGTGCCAGCAGTTTAACCGGGACAGGGGTTCAGCCCCAGCATTTT.

This clonotype was seen many times. The rearrangement links TRBV7-9 to TRBJ2-6; perhaps D is TRBD1 or TRBD2 (5 bases each). V lost 7 bases to trimming and J lost 0 bases, with 13 bases between them. The CDR3 has 16 residues. The V gene's germline CDR1 is SEHNR and CDR2 FQNEAQ (reference sequence). CDR3 amino acids: CASTGTDYSGANVLTF. The CDR3 DNA reads TGTGCCAGCACCGGGACCGACTACTCTGGGGCCAACGTCCTGACTTTC.

In this sample, this clonotype turned up a few times. The V and J genes are TRBV19 and TRBJ1-1; unclear D gene. The germline V and J ends were trimmed by 1 base and 3 bases, with 15 bases remaining between them. CDR3 length: 16 residues. CDR1 LNHDA and CDR2 SQIVND come from the germline V gene (reference sequence). In nucleotides, the CDR3 is TGTGCCAGTAGTATAGCTGTAGGGATGTTGGACACTGAAGCTTTCTTT. Protein: CASSIAVGMLDTEAFF. Looking up the rest from reference TRBV19 and TRBJ1-1 gives the full variable domain: DGGITQSPKYLFRKEGQNVTLSCEQNLNHDAMYWYRQDPGQGLRLIYYSQIVNDFQKGDIAEGYSVSREKKESFPLTVTSAQKNPTAFYLCASSIAVGMLDTEAFFGQGTRLTVV.

V is TRBV11-2 and J is TRBJ2-7; D possibly corresponds to TRBD1 (5 bases). V shed 2 bases and J shed 1 base, with 12 bases lying between them. CDR1 is SGHAT and CDR2 is FQNNGV in the germline V gene. This CDR3 contains 15 residues. CDR3 sequence: CASSLLGAGSYEQYF. The CDR3 DNA reads as TGTGCCAGCAGCTTATTAGGGGCAGGGTCCTACGAGCAGTACTTC.

This clonotype has a count of ten or more. This chain joins TRBV29-1 and TRBJ2-7; D may be TRBD2 (6 bases). The CDR3 runs 15 residues. Per the germline V gene, CDR1 is SQVTM and CDR2 is ANQGSEA. The V and J ends lost 3 bases and 3 bases respectively, with 18 bases between them. The DNA of the CDR3 is TGCAGCGTTGACTGGGACTCGGACGGGAGCTACGAGCAGTACTTC. Translated, it gives CSVDWDSDGSYEQYF.

Many counts were recorded for this clonotype. The chain has TRBV5-1 and TRBJ2-1, with a tentative D call TRBD2 (7 bases). Germline V gives CDR1 SGHRS, CDR2 YFSETQ. V was shortened by 2 bases and J by 8 bases, with 20 bases between the two germline ends. There are 16 residues in the CDR3. The CDR3 nucleotides read TGCGCCAGCAGCTTCTTCTTTACGGGGGGCCCCTATGAGCAGTTCTTC. Protein product: CASSFFFTGGPYEQFF.

This clonotype was seen many times. V usage is TRBV5-4 and J usage is TRBJ1-1; D ambiguous. V was clipped by 6 bases and J by 7 bases, with 10 bases between them. CDR3 length: 11 residues. CDR1 SGHNT and CDR2 YYREEE come from the germline V gene (reference sequence). The CDR3 protein is CASNLNGEAFF. CDR3 nucleotides: TGTGCCAGCAACCTGAACGGTGAAGCTTTCTTT.

This clonotype was observed at least ten times. The chain combines TRBV5-6 with TRBJ1-5, with D perhaps matching TRBD1 (5 bases). CDR3 size: 15 residues. The V gene's germline CDR1 is SGHDT and CDR2 YYEEEE. Trimming pared 2 bases from V and 1 base from J, leaving 10 bases between. The chain's CDR3 is CASSFLGPSNQPQHF. The CDR3 DNA reads TGTGCCAGCAGCTTTTTGGGGCCAAGCAATCAGCCCCAGCATTTT.

This clonotype appeared many times. The chain recombines TRBV19 with TRBJ2-5; no reliable D call. Germline V gene sequence: CDR1 LNHDA, CDR2 SQIVND (reference sequence). The V and J ends lost 5 bases and 2 bases respectively, with 15 bases between them. CDR3 size: 15 residues. The CDR3 here is CASSGLTLQQETQYF. In DNA form, the CDR3 reads TGTGCCAGTAGTGGCTTGACCCTTCAACAAGAGACCCAGTACTTC.

This clonotype occurred many times. The chain combines TRBV5-4 with TRBJ1-1; the D is unclear. Looked up from germline, CDR1 is SGHNT and CDR2 is YYREEE (reference sequence). The CDR3 length is 12 residues. V shed 4 bases and J shed 4 bases, with 8 bases lying between them. DNA of the CDR3: TGTGCCAGCAGCCCGGAGGGCACTGAAGCTTTCTTT. Amino acid sequence: CASSPEGTEAFF.

The table lists this clonotype with many counts. V and J are TRBV5-1 and TRBJ1-4, with D possibly matching TRBD1 (5 bases). Germline V gives CDR1 SGHRS, CDR2 YFSETQ. This CDR3 region has 14 residues. V lost 3 bases to trimming and J lost 1 base, with 7 bases between them. The CDR3 DNA reads as TGCGCCAGCAGCTCGGACATAACTAATGAAAAACTGTTTTTT. The encoded protein is CASSSDITNEKLFF.

This clonotype was seen repeatedly, ten times or more. The chain recombines TRBV7-9 with TRBJ2-5; 7 bases agree with TRBD2. Looked up from germline, CDR1 is SEHNR and CDR2 is FQNEAQ (reference sequence). CDR3 length: 15 amino acids. V shed 1 base and J 0 bases; nucleotides not matched to a gene: 2. The DNA for the CDR3 is TGTGCCAGCAGCTTAGGCCTAGCGGACCAAGAGACCCAGTACTTC. Encoded protein: CASSLGLADQETQYF.

In this sample, this clonotype turned up many times. The chain links TRBV12-3 or TRBV12-4 to TRBJ2-6; a possible D gene is TRBD2 (5 bases). V was cut by 7 bases and J by 5 bases, with 21 bases left in between. The CDR3 is 17 residues long. CDR3 region: CASTAAGRGVRANVLTF. CDR3 nucleotide sequence: TGTGCCAGCACCGCGGCGGGCAGAGGCGTAAGGGCCAACGTCCTGACTTTC.

The sample holds many counts of this clonotype. The chain is built from TRBV12-3 or TRBV12-4 and TRBJ2-2; D call uncertain. V lost 3 bases to trimming and J lost 7 bases, with 3 bases between them. This CDR3 has 11 amino acids. The CDR3 is CASSFRGELFF. The DNA of the CDR3 is TGTGCCAGCAGTTTTCGCGGGGAGCTGTTTTTT.

This clonotype was seen at least ten times. The CDR3 coding sequence is TGCGCCAGCAGCCCGACAGGGGCGCAGCCCCAGCATTTT. Its translation: CASSPTGAQPQHF. The rearrangement joins TRBV5-1 to TRBJ1-5; 8 bases match TRBD1. The V segment lost 4 bases and the J segment 7 bases; nucleotides outside the gene matches: 4. The germline V gene has CDR1 SGHRS and CDR2 YFSETQ. This CDR3 has 13 residues.

This clonotype was seen many times. The chain recombines TRBV5-4 with TRBJ2-7; no clear D gene. Deletions cut 3 bases from V and 2 bases from J, with 9 bases between. This CDR3 region has 13 residues. Germline assignment: CDR1 SGHNT and CDR2 YYREEE (reference sequence). The CDR3 loop reads CASSWGRTYEQYF. CDR3 bases: TGTGCCAGCAGCTGGGGAAGGACCTACGAGCAGTACTTC.

Many counts were recorded for this clonotype. The rearrangement links TRBV29-1 to TRBJ1-5; D gene ambiguous. Germline CDR1 and CDR2: SQVTM and ANQGSEA. Trimming took off 5 bases at V and 0 bases at J, with 8 bases between the two ends. The CDR3 runs to 13 residues. The CDR3 DNA is TGCAGCGTTCGAGATAATAGCAATCAGCCCCAGCATTTT. It codes for CSVRDNSNQPQHF.

The sample holds many counts of this clonotype. V and J are TRBV10-3 and TRBJ2-7, with D perhaps TRBD1 or TRBD2 (5 bases each). CDR1 and CDR2 (germline): ENHRY, SYGVKD. V gave up 8 bases and J gave up 3 bases, with 11 bases separating them. CDR3 length equals 12 residues. The CDR3 sequence: CAIGSQGYEQYV. CDR3 nucleotides: TGTGCCATCGGGAGTCAGGGCTACGAGCAGTACGTC.

In its sample, this clonotype was seen many times. This CDR3 reads CASSFKSRDRGDSPLHF. The CDR3 bases are TGTGCCAGCAGTTTCAAATCGCGGGACAGGGGCGATTCACCCCTCCACTTT. The V gene is TRBV12-3 or TRBV12-4, the J gene TRBJ1-6; 10 bases align to TRBD1. V gave up 3 bases and J gave up 8 bases; unmatched junction bases: 10. This CDR3 has 17 residues.

The J gene is TRBJ2-6, the V gene TRBV12-3 or TRBV12-4, with 9 bases matching TRBD1. J gave up 1 base and V 6 bases, and 7 bases lay outside the gene matches. The CDR3 is made up of 17 amino acids. The CDR3: CASRKTGGLSGANVLTF. As DNA, the CDR3 is TGTGCCAGCAGGAAGACAGGGGGATTATCTGGGGCCAACGTCCTGACTTTC.